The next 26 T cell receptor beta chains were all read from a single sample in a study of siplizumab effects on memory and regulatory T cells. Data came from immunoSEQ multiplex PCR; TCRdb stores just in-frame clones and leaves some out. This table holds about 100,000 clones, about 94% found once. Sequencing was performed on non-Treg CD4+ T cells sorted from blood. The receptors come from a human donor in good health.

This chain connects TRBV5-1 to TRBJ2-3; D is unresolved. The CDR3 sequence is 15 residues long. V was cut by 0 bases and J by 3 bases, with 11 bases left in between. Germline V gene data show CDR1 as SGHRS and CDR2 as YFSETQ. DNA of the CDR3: TGCGCCAGCAGCTTGGCCAGTCTCTCAACAGATACGCAGTATTTT. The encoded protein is CASSLASLSTDTQYF.

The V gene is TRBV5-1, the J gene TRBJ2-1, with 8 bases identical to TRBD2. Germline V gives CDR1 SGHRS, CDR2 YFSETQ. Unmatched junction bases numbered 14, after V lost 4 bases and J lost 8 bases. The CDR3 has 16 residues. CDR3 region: CASSPRVAGGQDEQFF. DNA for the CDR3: TGCGCCAGCAGCCCACGGGTGGCGGGAGGTCAAGATGAGCAGTTCTTC.

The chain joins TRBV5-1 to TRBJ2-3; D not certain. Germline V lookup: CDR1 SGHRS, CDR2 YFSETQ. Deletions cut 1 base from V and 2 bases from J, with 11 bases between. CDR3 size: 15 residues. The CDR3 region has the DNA TGCGCCAGCAGCTTGAGTTATACCATCACAGATACGCAGTATTTT. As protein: CASSLSYTITDTQYF.

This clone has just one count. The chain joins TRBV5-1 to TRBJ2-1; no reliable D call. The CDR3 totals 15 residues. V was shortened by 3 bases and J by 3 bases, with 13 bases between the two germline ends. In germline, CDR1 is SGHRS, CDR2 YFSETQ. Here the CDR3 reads CASSSDGLNYNEQFF. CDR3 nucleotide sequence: TGCGCCAGCAGCTCCGACGGTCTGAACTACAATGAGCAGTTCTTC.

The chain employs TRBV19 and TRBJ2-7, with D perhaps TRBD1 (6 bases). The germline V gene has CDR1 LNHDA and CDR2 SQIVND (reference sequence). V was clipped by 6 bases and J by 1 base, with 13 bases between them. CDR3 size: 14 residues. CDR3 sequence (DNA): TGTGCCAGTAGCGGACAGAGTTTGTCCTACGAGCAGTACTTC. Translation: CASSGQSLSYEQYF.

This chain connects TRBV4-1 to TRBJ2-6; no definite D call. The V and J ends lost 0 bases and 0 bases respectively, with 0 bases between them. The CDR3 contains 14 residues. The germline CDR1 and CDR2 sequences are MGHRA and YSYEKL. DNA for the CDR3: TGCGCCAGCAGCCAAGACTCTGGGGCCAACGTCCTGACTTTC. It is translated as CASSQDSGANVLTF.

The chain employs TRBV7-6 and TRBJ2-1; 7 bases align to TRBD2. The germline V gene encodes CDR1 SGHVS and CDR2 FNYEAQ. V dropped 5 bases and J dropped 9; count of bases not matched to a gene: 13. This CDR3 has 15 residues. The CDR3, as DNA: TGTGCCAGCAGCCTCCAAGCGGGGAGACCCAGTGAGCAGTTCTTC. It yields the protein CASSLQAGRPSEQFF.

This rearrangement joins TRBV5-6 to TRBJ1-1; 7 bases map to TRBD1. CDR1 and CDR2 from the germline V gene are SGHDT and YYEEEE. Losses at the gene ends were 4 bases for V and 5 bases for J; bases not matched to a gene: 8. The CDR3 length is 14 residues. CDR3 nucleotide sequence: TGTGCCAGCAGCAAGAGACAGGGAGGAACTGAAGCTTTCTTT. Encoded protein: CASSKRQGGTEAFF.

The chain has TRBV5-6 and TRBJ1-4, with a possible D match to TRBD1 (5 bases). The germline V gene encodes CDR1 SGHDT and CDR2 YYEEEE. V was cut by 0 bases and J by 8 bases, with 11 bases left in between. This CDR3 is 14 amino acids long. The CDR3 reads CASSLGGRVEKLFF. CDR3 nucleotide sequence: TGTGCCAGCAGCTTGGGGGGCAGGGTGGAAAAACTGTTTTTT.

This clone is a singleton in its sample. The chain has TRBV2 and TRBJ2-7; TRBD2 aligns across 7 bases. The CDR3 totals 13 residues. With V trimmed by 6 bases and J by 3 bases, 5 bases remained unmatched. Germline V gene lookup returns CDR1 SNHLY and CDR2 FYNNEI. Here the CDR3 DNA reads TGTGCCAGCAGGAGTGGGGGGGGCTACGAGCAGTACTTC. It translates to CASRSGGGYEQYF.

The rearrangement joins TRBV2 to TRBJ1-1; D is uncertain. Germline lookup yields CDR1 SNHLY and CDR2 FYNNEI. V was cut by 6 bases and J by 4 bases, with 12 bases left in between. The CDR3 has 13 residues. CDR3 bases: TGTGCCAGCAGCGTCGATAAAGTCACTGAAGCTTTCTTT. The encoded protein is CASSVDKVTEAFF.

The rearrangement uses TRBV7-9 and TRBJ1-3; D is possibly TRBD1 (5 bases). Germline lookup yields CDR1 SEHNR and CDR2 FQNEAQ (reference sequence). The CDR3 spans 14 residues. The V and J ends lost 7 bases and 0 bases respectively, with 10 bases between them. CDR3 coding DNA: TGTGCCAGCACTCAGGGTTCCTCTGGAAACACCATATATTTT. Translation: CASTQGSSGNTIYF.

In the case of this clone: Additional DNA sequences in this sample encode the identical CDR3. CDR3 amino acids: CASSLKGADTQYF. Written as DNA, the CDR3 is TGTGCCAGCAGTTTAAAAGGGGCAGATACGCAGTATTTT. The chain is built from TRBV27 and TRBJ2-3; maybe TRBD1 (5 bases). Germline loops: CDR1 MNHEY, CDR2 SMNVEV (reference sequence). The CDR3 has 13 amino acids. The germline V and J ends were trimmed by 2 bases and 4 bases, with 7 bases remaining between them.

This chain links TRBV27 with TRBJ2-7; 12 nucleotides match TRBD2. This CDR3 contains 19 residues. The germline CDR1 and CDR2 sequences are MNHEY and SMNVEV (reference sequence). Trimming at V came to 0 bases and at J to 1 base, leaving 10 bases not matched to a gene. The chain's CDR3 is CASSLSLASGRAPSYEQYF. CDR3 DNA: TGTGCCAGCAGTTTATCGTTGGCTAGCGGGAGGGCCCCTTCCTACGAGCAGTACTTC.

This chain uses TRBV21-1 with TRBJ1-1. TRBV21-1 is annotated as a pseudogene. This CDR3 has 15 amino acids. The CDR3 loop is CASSKANTLNTEAFF. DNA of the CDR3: TGTGCCAGCAGCAAAGCGAATACCCTGAACACTGAAGCTTTCTTT.

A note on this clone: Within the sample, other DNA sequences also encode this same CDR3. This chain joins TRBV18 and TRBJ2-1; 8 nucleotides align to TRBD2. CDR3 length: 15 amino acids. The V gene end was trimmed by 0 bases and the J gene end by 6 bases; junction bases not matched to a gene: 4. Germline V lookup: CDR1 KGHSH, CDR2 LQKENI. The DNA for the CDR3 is TGTGCCAGCTCACCACCGAGCGGGAGTGTCAATGAGCAGTTCTTC. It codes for CASSPPSGSVNEQFF.

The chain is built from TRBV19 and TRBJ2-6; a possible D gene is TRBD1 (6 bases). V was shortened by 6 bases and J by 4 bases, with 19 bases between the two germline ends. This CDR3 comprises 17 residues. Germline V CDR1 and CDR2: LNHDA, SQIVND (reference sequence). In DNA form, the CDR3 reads TGTGCCAGTAGCGAACGGACAGCGTTCCTCGGGGCCAACGTCCTGACTTTC. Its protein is CASSERTAFLGANVLTF.

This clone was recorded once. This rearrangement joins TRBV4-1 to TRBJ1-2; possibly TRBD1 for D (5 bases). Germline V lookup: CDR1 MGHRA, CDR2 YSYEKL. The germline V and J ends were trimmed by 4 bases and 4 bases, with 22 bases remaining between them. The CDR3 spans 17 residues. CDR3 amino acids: CASSPWGERLAGYGYTF. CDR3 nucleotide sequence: TGCGCCAGCAGCCCATGGGGGGAACGGCTGGCTGGCTATGGCTACACCTTC.

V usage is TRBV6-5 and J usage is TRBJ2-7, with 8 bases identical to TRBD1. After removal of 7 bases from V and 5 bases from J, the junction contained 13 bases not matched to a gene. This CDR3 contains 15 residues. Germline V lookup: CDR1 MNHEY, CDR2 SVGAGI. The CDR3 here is CASTWGGTGQDEQYF. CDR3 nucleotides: TGTGCCAGCACCTGGGGCGGGACAGGTCAGGACGAGCAGTACTTC.

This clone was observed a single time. The CDR3 reads CASRVGQASFYGYTF. The CDR3 DNA sequence: TGTGCCAGCAGAGTGGGACAGGCCTCATTCTATGGCTACACCTTC. This chain uses TRBV6-5 with TRBJ1-2; 8 bases align to TRBD1. The V gene end was trimmed by 6 bases and the J gene end by 4 bases; junction bases not matched to a gene: 10. The CDR3 totals 15 residues. CDR1 and CDR2 from the germline V gene are MNHEY and SVGAGI.

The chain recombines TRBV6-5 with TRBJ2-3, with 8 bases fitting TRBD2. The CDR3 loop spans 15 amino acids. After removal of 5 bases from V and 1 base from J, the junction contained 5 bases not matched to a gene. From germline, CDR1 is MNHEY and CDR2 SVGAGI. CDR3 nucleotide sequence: TGTGCCAGCAGTCGTCTAGCGGGTGGCACAGATACGCAGTATTTT. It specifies CASSRLAGGTDTQYF.

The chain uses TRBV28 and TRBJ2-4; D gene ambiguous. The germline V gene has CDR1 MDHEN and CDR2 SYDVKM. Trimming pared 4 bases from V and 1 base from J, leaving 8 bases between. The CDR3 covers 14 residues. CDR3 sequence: CASSYYAAKNIQYF. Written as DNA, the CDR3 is TGTGCCAGCAGTTACTACGCCGCCAAAAACATTCAGTACTTC.

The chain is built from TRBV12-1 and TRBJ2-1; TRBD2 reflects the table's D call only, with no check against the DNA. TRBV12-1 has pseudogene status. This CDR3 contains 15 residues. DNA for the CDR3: TGTGCCAGCAGCTTGAGCGGGAGGGATTACAATGAGCAGTTCTTC. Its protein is CASSLSGRDYNEQFF.

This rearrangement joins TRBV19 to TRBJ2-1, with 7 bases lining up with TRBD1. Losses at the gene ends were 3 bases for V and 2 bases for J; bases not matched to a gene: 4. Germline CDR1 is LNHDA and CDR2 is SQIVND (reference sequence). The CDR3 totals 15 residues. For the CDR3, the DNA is TGTGCCAGTAGTATCTCTCAGGGGGCCTACAATGAGCAGTTCTTC. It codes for CASSISQGAYNEQFF.

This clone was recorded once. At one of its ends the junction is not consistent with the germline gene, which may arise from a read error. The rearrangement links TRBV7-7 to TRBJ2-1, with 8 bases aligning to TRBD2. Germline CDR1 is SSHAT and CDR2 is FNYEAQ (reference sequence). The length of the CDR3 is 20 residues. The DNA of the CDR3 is TGTGCTAGCAGCCGCGCCGGGGGAACTAGCGGTTCGAGCTCCTACAATGAGCAGTTCTTC. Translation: CASSRAGGTSGSSSYNEQFF. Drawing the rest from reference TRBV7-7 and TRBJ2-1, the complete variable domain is GAGVSQSPRYKVTKRGQDVTLRCDPISSHATLYWYQQALGQGPEFLTYFNYEAQPDKSGLPSDRFSAERPEGSISTLTIQRTEQRDSAMYRCASSRAGGTSGSSSYNEQFFGPGTRLTVL.

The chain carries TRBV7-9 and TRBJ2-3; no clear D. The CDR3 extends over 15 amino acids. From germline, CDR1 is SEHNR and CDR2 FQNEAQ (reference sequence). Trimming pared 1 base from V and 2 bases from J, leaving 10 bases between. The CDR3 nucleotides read TGTGCCAGCAGCTTAGATGGCAGAACCACAGATACGCAGTATTTT. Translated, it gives CASSLDGRTTDTQYF.